This entry is about one T cell receptor (beta chain). This entry comes from a study of OX40 agonist ivuxolimab in advanced cancers. V lost 5 bases and J 5 bases, leaving 12 bases between the germline ends. This CDR3 has 13 amino acids. From germline, CDR1 is MNHNS and CDR2 SASEGT. Some clones are missing from TCRdb's copy, which holds only in-frame ones; the method was immunoSEQ multiplex PCR. The data hold about 26,000 clones, with around 81% observed a single time. The sequences come from CD4+ or CD8+ T cells sorted from blood, collected in a trial of the OX40 agonist ivuxolimab. This clonotype originated in an adult with an advanced solid tumor such as melanoma, head and neck, liver or kidney cancer. V gene TRBV6-1 combines with J gene TRBJ1-2; D is ambiguous. The CDR3 DNA sequence: TGTGCCAGCAGTTCCTCGGTGAGGTATGGCTACACCTTC. Its protein is CASSSSVRYGYTF.